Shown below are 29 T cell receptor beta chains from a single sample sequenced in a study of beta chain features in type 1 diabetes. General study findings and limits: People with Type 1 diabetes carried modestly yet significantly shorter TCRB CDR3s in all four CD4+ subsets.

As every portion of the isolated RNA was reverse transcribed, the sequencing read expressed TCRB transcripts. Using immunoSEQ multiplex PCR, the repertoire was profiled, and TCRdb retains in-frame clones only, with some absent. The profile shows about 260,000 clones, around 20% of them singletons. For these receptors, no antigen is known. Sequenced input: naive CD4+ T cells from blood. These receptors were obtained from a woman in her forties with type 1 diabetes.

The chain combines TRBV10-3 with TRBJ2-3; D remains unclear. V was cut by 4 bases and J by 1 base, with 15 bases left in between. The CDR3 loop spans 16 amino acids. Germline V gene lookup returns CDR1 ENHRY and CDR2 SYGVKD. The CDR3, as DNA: TGTGCCATCAGTGGTTCTGGTATTGGAGGCACAGATACGCAGTATTTT. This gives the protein CAISGSGIGGTDTQYF.

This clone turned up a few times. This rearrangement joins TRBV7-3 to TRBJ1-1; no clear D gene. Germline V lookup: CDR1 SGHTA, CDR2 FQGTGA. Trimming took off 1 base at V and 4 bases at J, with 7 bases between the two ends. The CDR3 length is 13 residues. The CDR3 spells CASSLSPGTEAFF. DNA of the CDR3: TGTGCCAGCAGCTTAAGTCCGGGCACTGAAGCTTTCTTT.

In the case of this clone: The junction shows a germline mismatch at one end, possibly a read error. CDR3 in DNA: TGTGCCAGCAGCTTCACGGGACAGGACTCACCTATGGACTTC. It specifies CASSFTGQDSPMDF. The chain joins TRBV11-2 to TRBJ2-7; TRBD1 matches at 8 bases. The germline V gene has CDR1 SGHAT and CDR2 FQNNGV. The CDR3 consists of 14 residues.

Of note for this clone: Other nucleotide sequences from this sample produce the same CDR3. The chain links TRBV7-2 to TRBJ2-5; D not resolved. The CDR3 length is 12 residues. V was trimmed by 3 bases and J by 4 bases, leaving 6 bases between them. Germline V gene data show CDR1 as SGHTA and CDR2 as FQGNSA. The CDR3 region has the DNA TGTGCCAGCAGCTTGAGCCGAGAGACCCAGTACTTC. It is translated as CASSLSRETQYF.

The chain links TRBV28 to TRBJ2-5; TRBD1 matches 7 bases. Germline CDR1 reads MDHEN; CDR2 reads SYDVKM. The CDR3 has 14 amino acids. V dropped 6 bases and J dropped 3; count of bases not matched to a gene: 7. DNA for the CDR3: TGTGCCAGCAGGTCGGGACAGTTTAAAGAGACCCAGTACTTC. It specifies CASRSGQFKETQYF.

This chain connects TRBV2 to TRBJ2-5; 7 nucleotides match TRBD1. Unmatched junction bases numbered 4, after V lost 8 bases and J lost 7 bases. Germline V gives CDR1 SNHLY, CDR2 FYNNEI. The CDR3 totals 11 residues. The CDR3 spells CASSPGGTQYF. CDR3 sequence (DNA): TGTGCCAGCTCCCCAGGGGGGACCCAGTACTTC.

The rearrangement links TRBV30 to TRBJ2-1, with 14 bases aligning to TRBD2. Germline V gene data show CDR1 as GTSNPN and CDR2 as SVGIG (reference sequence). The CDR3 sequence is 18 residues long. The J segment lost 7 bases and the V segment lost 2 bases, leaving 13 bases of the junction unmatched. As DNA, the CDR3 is TGTGCCTGGAGTTTCCTTAGGACTAGCGGGAGGATCCGGAATGAGCAGTTCTTC. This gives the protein CAWSFLRTSGRIRNEQFF.

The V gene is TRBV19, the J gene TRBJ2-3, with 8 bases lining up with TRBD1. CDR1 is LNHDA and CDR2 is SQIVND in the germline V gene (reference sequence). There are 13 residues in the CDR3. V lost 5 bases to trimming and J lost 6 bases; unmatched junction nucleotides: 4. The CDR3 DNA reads TGTGCCAGTAGTGTGACAGGGGCCGATACGCAGTATTTT. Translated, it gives CASSVTGADTQYF.

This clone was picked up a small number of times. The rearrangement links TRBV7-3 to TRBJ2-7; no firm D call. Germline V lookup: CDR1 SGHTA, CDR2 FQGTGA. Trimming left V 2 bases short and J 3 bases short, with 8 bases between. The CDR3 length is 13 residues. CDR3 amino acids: CASSLFQNYEQYF. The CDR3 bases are TGTGCCAGCAGCTTATTCCAGAACTACGAGCAGTACTTC.

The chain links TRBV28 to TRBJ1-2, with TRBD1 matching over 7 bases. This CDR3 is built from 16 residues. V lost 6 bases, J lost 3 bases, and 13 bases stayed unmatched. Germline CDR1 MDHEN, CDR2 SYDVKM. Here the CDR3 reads CASSQTDRVGYYGYTF. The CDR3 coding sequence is TGTGCCAGCAGCCAAACCGACAGGGTTGGGTACTATGGCTACACCTTC.

The CDR3 region is CASSFQEERGYTF. The CDR3 DNA reads as TGTGCCAGCAGTTTCCAAGAGGAACGTGGCTACACCTTC. The J gene is TRBJ1-2, the V gene TRBV28; D is unclear. CDR1 is MDHEN, CDR2 SYDVKM, per germline. V lost 3 bases and J 7 bases, leaving 12 bases between the germline ends. The CDR3 runs to 13 residues.

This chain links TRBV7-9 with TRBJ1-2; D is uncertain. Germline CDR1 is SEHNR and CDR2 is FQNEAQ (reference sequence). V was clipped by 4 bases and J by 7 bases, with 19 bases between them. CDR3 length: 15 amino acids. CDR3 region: CASSSSGGWSGGYTF. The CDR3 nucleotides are TGTGCCAGCAGCTCCTCGGGAGGGTGGAGCGGTGGCTACACCTTC.

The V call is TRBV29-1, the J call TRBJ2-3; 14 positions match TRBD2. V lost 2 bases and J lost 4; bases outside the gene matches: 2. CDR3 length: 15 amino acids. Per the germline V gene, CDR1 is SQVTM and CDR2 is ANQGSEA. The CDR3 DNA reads TGCAGCGTTGAAAAGGGACTAGCGGGAGCAGATACGCAGTATTTT. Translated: CSVEKGLAGADTQYF.

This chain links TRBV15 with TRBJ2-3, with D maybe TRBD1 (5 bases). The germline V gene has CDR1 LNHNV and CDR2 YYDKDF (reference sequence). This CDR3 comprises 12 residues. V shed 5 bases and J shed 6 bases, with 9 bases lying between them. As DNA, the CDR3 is TGTGCCACCAGCGGAAACAGGGATACGCAGTATTTT. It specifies CATSGNRDTQYF.

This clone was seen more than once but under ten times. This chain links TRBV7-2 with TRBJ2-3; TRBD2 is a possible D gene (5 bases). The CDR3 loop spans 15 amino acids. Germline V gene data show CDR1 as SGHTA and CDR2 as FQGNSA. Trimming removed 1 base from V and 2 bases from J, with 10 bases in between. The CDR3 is CASSLGRQATDTQYF. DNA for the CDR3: TGTGCCAGCAGCTTAGGGAGGCAGGCCACAGATACGCAGTATTTT.

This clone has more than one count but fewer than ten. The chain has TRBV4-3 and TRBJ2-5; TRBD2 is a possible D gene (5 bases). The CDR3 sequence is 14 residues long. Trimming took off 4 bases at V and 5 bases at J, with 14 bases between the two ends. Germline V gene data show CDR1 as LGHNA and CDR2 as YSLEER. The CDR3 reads CASSRGAGVETQYF. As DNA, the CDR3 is TGCGCCAGCAGCCGGGGAGCCGGAGTCGAGACCCAGTACTTC.

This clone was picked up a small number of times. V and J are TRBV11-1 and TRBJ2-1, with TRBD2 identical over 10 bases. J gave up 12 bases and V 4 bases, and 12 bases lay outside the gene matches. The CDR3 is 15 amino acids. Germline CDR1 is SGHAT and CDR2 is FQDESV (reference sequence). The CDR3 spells CASSSSGRAYKGQFF. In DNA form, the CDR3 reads TGTGCCAGCAGCTCGAGCGGGAGGGCTTACAAGGGGCAGTTCTTC.

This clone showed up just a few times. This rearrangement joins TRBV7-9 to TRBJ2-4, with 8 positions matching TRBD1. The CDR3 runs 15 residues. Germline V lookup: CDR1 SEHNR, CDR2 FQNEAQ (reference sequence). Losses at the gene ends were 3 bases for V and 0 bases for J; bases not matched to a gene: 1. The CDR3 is CASSFRGQAKNIQYF. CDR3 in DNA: TGTGCCAGCAGCTTCAGGGGGCAAGCCAAAAACATTCAGTACTTC.

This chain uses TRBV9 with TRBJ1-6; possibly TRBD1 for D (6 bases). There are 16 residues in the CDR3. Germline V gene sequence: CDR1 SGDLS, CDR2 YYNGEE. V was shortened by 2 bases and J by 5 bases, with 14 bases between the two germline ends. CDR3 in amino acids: CASSVSPRTDNSPLHF. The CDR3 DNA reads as TGTGCCAGCAGCGTTAGTCCCCGGACAGATAATTCACCCCTCCACTTT.

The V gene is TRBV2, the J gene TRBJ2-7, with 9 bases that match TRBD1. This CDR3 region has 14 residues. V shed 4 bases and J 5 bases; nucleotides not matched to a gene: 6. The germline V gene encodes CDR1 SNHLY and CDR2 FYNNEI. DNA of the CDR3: TGTGCCAGCAGTGCCGGGACAGGGAAGAACGAGCAGTACTTC. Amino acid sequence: CASSAGTGKNEQYF. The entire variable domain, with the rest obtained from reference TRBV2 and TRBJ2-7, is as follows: EPEVTQTPSHQVTQMGQEVILRCVPISNHLYFYWYRQILGQKVEFLVSFYNNEISEKSEIFDDQFSVERPDGSNFTLKIRSTKLEDSAMYFCASSAGTGKNEQYFGPGTRLTVT.

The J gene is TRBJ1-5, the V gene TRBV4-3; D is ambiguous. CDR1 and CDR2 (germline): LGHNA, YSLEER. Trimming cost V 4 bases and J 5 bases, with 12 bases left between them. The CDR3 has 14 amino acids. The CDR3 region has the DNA TGCGCCAGCAGCCCCGCGGGAACTCATCAGCCCCAGCATTTT. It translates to CASSPAGTHQPQHF.

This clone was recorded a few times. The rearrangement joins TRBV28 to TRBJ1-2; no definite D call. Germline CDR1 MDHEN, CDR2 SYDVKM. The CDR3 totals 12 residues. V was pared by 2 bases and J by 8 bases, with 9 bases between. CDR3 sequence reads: CASSLRVSGYTF. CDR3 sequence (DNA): TGTGCCAGCAGTTTACGCGTGAGCGGCTACACCTTC.

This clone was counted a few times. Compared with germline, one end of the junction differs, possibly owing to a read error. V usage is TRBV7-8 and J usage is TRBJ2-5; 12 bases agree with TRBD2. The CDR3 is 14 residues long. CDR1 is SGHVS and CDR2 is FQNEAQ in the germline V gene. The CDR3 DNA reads TGTGCCAGCAGCCTAGCGGGAGGGGAAGAGACCCAGTACTTC. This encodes CASSLAGGEETQYF. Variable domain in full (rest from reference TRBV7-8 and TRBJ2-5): GAGVSQSPRYKVAKRGQDVALRCDPISGHVSLFWYQQALGQGPEFLTYFQNEAQLDKSGLPSDRFFAERPEGSVSTLKIQRTQQEDSAVYLCASSLAGGEETQYFGPGTRLLVL.

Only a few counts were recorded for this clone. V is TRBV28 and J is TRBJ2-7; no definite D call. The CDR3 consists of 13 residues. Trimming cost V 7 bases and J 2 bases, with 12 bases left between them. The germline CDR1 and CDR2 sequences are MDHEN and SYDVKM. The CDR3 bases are TGTGCCAGCACCGATAGCCGAACCTACGAGCAGTACTTC. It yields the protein CASTDSRTYEQYF.

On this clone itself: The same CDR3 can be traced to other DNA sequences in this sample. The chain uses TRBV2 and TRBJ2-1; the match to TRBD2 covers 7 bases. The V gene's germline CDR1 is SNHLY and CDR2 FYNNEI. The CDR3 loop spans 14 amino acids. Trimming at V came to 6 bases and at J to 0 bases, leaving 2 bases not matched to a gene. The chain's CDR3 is CASRLASSYNEQFF. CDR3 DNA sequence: TGTGCCAGCAGACTAGCGAGCTCCTACAATGAGCAGTTCTTC.

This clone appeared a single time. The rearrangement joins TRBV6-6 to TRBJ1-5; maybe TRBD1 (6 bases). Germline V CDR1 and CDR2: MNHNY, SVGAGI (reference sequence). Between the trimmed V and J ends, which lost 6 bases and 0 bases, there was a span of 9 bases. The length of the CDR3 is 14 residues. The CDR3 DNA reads TGTGCCAGCAGATGGACAGATAGCAATCAGCCCCAGCATTTT. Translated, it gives CASRWTDSNQPQHF.

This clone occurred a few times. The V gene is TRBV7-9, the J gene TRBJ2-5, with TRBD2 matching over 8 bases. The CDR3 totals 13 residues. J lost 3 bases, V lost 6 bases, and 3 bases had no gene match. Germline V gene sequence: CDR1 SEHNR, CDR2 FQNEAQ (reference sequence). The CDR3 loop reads CASSLLAEETQYF. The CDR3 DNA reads TGTGCCAGCAGTTTACTAGCGGAAGAGACCCAGTACTTC.

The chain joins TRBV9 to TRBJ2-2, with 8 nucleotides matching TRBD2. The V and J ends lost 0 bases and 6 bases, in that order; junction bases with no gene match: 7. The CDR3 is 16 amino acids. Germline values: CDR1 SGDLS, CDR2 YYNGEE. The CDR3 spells CASSVVGSGTPGELFF. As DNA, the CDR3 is TGTGCCAGCAGCGTAGTCGGTAGCGGGACACCCGGGGAGCTGTTTTTT.

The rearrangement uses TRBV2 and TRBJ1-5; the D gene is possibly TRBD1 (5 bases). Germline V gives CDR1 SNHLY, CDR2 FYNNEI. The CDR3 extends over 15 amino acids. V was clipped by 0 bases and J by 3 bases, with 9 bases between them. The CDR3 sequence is CASSEAGRLNQPQHF. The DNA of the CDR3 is TGTGCCAGCAGTGAAGCGGGGCGGCTCAATCAGCCCCAGCATTTT.